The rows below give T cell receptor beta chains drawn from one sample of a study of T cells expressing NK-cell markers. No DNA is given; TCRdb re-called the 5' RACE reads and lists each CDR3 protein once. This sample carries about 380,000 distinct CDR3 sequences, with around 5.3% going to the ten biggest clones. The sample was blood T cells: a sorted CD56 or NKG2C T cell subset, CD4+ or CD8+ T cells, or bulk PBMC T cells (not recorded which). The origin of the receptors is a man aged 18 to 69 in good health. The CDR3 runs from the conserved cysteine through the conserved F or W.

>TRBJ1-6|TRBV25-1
CASSEQQAGYSPLHF
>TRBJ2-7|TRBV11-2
CASRSGTGAYEQYF
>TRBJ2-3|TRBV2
CASTREGGGGTDTQYF
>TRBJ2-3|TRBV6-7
CASSYPPRGPTDTQYF
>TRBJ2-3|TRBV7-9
CASNTQGQTPDTQYF
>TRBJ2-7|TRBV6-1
CASSPKKVYEQYF
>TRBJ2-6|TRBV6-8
CASSYSRVSSGANVLTF
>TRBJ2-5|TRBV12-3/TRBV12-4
CASSPGLAGGKKTQYF
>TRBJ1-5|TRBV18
CASSPIPHSNQPQHF
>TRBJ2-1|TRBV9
CASTRGPTLSSYNEQFF
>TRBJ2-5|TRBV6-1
CASSPRRVHSETQYF
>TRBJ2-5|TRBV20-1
CSARDRLAGSETQYF
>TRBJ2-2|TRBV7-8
CASSFSLASTGELFF
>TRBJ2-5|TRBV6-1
CASSLTGGTSETQYF
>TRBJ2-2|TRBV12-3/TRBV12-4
CASSAGGTGWTGELFF
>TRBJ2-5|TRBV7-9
CASSLGTGEKTQYF
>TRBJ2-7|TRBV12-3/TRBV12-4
CASSQTIGRPQQQYF
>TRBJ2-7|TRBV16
CASSQWRGSPEQYF
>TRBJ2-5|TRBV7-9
CASSLGTRWETQYF
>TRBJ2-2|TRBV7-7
CASSLGRGTNTGELFF
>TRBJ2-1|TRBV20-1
CSARDLATDEQFF
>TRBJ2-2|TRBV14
CASTYWGNTGELFF
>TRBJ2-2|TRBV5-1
CASSALATGELFF
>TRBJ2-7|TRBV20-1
CSALGREGTDEQYF
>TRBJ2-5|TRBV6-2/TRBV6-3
CASSYQWLLQTQYF
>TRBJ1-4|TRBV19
CASSIQAANEKLFF
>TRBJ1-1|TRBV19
CASSIQALNTEAFF
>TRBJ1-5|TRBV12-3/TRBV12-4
CASSLVAGLNQPQHF
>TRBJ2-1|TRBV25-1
CASSESRLWGNEQFF
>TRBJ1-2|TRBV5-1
CASSLAGSPPSDGYTF
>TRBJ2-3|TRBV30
CAWSKTISGGPTDTQYF
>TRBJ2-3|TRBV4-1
CASSQELREDTQYF
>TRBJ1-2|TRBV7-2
CASSLLRGGYTF
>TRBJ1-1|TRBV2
CASRDNWGDTEAFF
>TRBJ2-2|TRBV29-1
CSTGVANTGELFF
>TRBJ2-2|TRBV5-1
CASSRQGDAGELFF
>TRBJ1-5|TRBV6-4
CASSEQANQPQHF
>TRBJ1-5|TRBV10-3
CAISESASNLNQPQHF
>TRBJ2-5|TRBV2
CASSRPGLAGGAGTQYF
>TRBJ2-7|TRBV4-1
CASSQDPMTGTFNEQYF
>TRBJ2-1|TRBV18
CASSQQTASPNEQFF
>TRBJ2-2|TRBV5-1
CASSLAGLGLERKNTGELFF
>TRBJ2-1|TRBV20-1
CSANSGGSYNEQFF
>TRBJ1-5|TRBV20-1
CSARDPGQGRNQPQHF
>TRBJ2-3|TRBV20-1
CSARPNGLAGGIPDTQYF
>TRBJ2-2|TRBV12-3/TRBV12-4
CASTHTGELFF
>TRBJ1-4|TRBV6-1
CASGTGPNEKLFF
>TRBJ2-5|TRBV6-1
CASTSGLFQETQYF
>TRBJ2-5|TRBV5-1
CASKPGLAGLQETQYF
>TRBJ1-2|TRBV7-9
CASSAWDRTANYGYTF
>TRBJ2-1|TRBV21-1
CASTRDRGAYNEQFF
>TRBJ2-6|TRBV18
CASSPSPGTYSGANVLTF
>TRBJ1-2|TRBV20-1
CSARAGDRGPGYTF
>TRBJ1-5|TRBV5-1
CASSTRGGDQPQHF
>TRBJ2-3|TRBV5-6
CASSLVESTQYF